This TCR beta chain came from a study of T cells expressing NK-cell markers. In the study overall: Sorted CD3+CD56-NKG2C+, CD3+CD56+NKG2C- and CD3+CD56+NKG2C+ T cells were the source of the TCR beta repertoires. Out of eight donors sequenced, seven tested HCMV-seropositive and the remaining one seronegative.

After re-calling the 5' RACE reads, TCRdb lists one entry per CDR3 protein, DNA absent. There are 300,000 to 450,000 distinct CDR3 sequences in the sample, with 5% to 5.5% held by the top ten. Remarks on this clonotype: Its antigen is still unknown.

Study results and limitations: These clonotypes also led the CD3+CD56-NKG2C+ fraction in a handful of donors. A range of about 1.0-8% of CD8+ T cells consisted of dominant NKG2C+ clonotypes in more than five donors.

This CDR3 has 13 residues. Germline assignment: CDR1 SNHLY and CDR2 FYNNEI. This sequence joins TRBV2 and TRBJ2-7; TCRdb's assignment of TRBD2 cannot be checked, as there is no DNA. The source of this sequence is a man aged 18-70 years in good health. Material: blood T cells: a sorted CD56 or NKG2C T cell subset, CD4+ or CD8+ T cells, or bulk PBMC T cells (not recorded which). The chain's CDR3 is CASILAGGGEQYF.